One TCR beta chain is described in this entry. Its cognate antigen is unknown. V was clipped by 4 bases and J by 4 bases, with 12 bases between them. The CDR3 runs 13 residues. This entry comes from a study of T cells in tuberculosis. Study-wide results and limits: Selection depended on which cryopreserved specimens were available.

TCRdb's table, derived via immunoSEQ multiplex PCR, lists solely in-frame clones and lacks some. This table holds some 28,000 clones, around 90% found once. Sequencing was done on a sample of PBMCs. The clonotype was recovered from a donor between 10 and 35 years old with latent tuberculosis or without tuberculosis infection. The V call is TRBV5-7, the J call TRBJ2-7; D possibly corresponds to TRBD1 (5 bases). TRBV5-7 is filed as an ORF, its function uncertain. CDR3 region: CASSVQESYEQYF. CDR3 coding DNA: TGTGCCAGCAGCGTACAGGAGAGTTACGAGCAGTACTTC.